This T cell receptor (beta chain) was captured by sequencing in a study of tumor and adjacent non-tumor tissue in lung cancer. Study findings and constraints: Compared with tumor, normal lung showed significantly lower TCR diversity. Patients with more diverse tumor TCRs had worse survival.

TCRbeta libraries were built with three rounds of nested PCR, modified from ARM-PCR. In TCRdb, the multiplex PCR reads were re-called with MiXCR into one record per CDR3 protein. The sample consists of 120,000 or so distinct CDR3 sequences, approximately 66% of them appearing once. A remark on this clonotype: Antigen unknown.

The V gene lost 0 bases and the J gene lost 5 bases, with 12 bases spanning the gap. The CDR3 has 15 residues. From germline, CDR1 is SGHRS and CDR2 YFSETQ. The template was RNA from unsorted bulk tissue. The sequencing sample was made of lung tumor tissue. The V gene is TRBV5-1, the J gene TRBJ2-1; tentative D call: TRBD1 (5 bases). The TCR sequence derives from a man in his thirties or forties with non-small cell lung cancer. Written as DNA, the CDR3 is TGCGCCAGCAGCTTGGAACACCAGGGTGACAATGAGCAGTTCTTC. Translating it yields CASSLEHQGDNEQFF.